These T cell receptor beta chains were read from a single sample in a study of T-cell memory formation after mild COVID-19. TCRdb re-analysed the 5' RACE reads in MiXCR, keeping a single row per CDR3 protein. The sample lists 550,000 to 700,000 distinct CDR3 sequences, 18% occurring once. Sequenced input: PBMCs or a T cell subset sorted from them (not recorded which). Receptors originate from an adult woman who had mild COVID-19 (a few samples of this study predate the infection). Cell type and time point are not known. Each CDR3 is given with its conserved first and last residue. D genes are given only for firm matches. Only some rows state a clone size, as once, few, many or a class for expanded clones.

clone_size: NA; d_call: TRBD2; j_call: TRBJ2-7; v_call: TRBV24-1; cdr3_nt: TGTGCCACCAGTGCCACGGGGGGTTTGGGACTGCAGTACTTC; cdr3_aa: CATSATGGLGLQYF
clone_size: many; d_call: TRBD1; j_call: TRBJ1-2; v_call: TRBV9; cdr3_nt: TGTGCCAGCAGCGCAGGACAGGCCAACTATGGCTACACCTTC; cdr3_aa: CASSAGQANYGYTF
clone_size: few; d_call: NA; j_call: TRBJ1-1; v_call: TRBV4-2; cdr3_nt: TGTGCCAGCAGCGCCCGCCACCCCGGGTTTGAAGCTTTCTTT; cdr3_aa: CASSARHPGFEAFF
clone_size: NA; d_call: NA; j_call: TRBJ1-4; v_call: TRBV7-9; cdr3_nt: TGTGCCAGCAGCTTAGTAGGACAGAACGTTCATGAAAAACTGTTTTTT; cdr3_aa: CASSLVGQNVHEKLFF
clone_size: many; d_call: NA; j_call: TRBJ2-2; v_call: TRBV20-1; cdr3_nt: TGCAGTGCTAGTGAGCGACAGGAGGCCGGGGAGCTGTTTTTT; cdr3_aa: CSASERQEAGELFF
clone_size: few; d_call: NA; j_call: TRBJ2-1; v_call: TRBV6-1; cdr3_nt: TGTGCCAGCAGCGATGGACAGAACAATGAGCAGTTCTTC; cdr3_aa: CASSDGQNNEQFF
clone_size: NA; d_call: NA; j_call: TRBJ2-7; v_call: TRBV30; cdr3_nt: TGTGCCTGGAGTGTAACGACCTACGAGCAGTACTTC; cdr3_aa: CAWSVTTYEQYF
clone_size: NA; d_call: NA; j_call: TRBJ2-3; v_call: TRBV7-2; cdr3_nt: TGTGCCAGCAGCTTATTTATCACAGATACGCAGTATTTT; cdr3_aa: CASSLFITDTQYF
clone_size: few; d_call: NA; j_call: TRBJ2-2; v_call: TRBV5-1; cdr3_nt: TGCGCCAGCAGCCCCCCGGGACAGGGAGCTAGCGGGAGCAACACCGGGGAGCTGTTTTTT; cdr3_aa: CASSPPGQGASGSNTGELFF
clone_size: few; d_call: NA; j_call: TRBJ2-7; v_call: TRBV24-1; cdr3_nt: TGTGCCACCAGTGAAAACTACAGGGACGAGCAGTACTTC; cdr3_aa: CATSENYRDEQYF
clone_size: few; d_call: TRBD1; j_call: TRBJ1-4; v_call: TRBV4-1; cdr3_nt: TGCGCCAGCAGGCCCGTGGGGACAGGGGGAACTAATGAAAAACTGTTTTTT; cdr3_aa: CASRPVGTGGTNEKLFF
clone_size: few; d_call: TRBD1; j_call: TRBJ2-1; v_call: TRBV9; cdr3_nt: TGTGCCAGCAGCAGGACAGGGGCGATCGGGGCCAATGAGCAGTTCTTC; cdr3_aa: CASSRTGAIGANEQFF
clone_size: NA; d_call: NA; j_call: TRBJ2-1; v_call: TRBV6-5; cdr3_nt: TGTGCCAGCAGTTTAACGGACCGCCCACACAATGAGCAGTTCTTC; cdr3_aa: CASSLTDRPHNEQFF
clone_size: NA; d_call: NA; j_call: TRBJ1-1; v_call: TRBV27; cdr3_nt: TGTGCCAGCAGTTCCTTCTCTGGGAACACTGAAGCTTTCTTT; cdr3_aa: CASSSFSGNTEAFF
clone_size: NA; d_call: NA; j_call: TRBJ2-2; v_call: TRBV7-2; cdr3_nt: TGTGCCAGCAGCTTGGAGCTCGGGGAGCTGTTTTTT; cdr3_aa: CASSLELGELFF
clone_size: NA; d_call: TRBD1; j_call: TRBJ2-3; v_call: TRBV5-1; cdr3_nt: TGCGCCAGCAGACCACCGGGACAGGGCTTAGATACGCAGTATTTT; cdr3_aa: CASRPPGQGLDTQYF
clone_size: many; d_call: NA; j_call: TRBJ2-4; v_call: TRBV7-9; cdr3_nt: TGTGCCAGCAGCACCCACAGAGAGCTAAACATTCAGTACTTC; cdr3_aa: CASSTHRELNIQYF
clone_size: NA; d_call: NA; j_call: TRBJ2-2; v_call: TRBV12-3/TRBV12-4; cdr3_nt: TGTGCCAGCAGTTTCCGAGGAGGGGCCAACACCGGGGAGCTGTTTTTT; cdr3_aa: CASSFRGGANTGELFF
clone_size: NA; d_call: TRBD2; j_call: TRBJ2-7; v_call: TRBV4-3; cdr3_nt: TGCGCCAGCAGCCAAGAACTAGCGGGAGTACCGGAGCAGTACTTC; cdr3_aa: CASSQELAGVPEQYF
clone_size: NA; d_call: NA; j_call: TRBJ2-2; v_call: TRBV19; cdr3_nt: TGTGCCAGTACCAGAAGTACGAACACCGGGGAGCTGTTTTTT; cdr3_aa: CASTRSTNTGELFF
clone_size: NA; d_call: NA; j_call: TRBJ2-1; v_call: TRBV15; cdr3_nt: TGTGCCACCAGCAGATCCCCTGGAGGGAGGTTTAATGAGCAGTTCTTC; cdr3_aa: CATSRSPGGRFNEQFF
clone_size: few; d_call: NA; j_call: TRBJ2-4; v_call: TRBV12-3/TRBV12-4; cdr3_nt: TGTGCCAGCAGTTTAGTATCCGAGGGTCGGAACATTCAGTACTTC; cdr3_aa: CASSLVSEGRNIQYF
clone_size: NA; d_call: TRBD2; j_call: TRBJ2-3; v_call: TRBV2; cdr3_nt: TGTGCCAGCAGAGGAGCGGGAGGGCCATCAGATACGCAGTATTTT; cdr3_aa: CASRGAGGPSDTQYF
clone_size: few; d_call: NA; j_call: TRBJ2-4; v_call: TRBV30; cdr3_nt: TGTGCCTGGAGTGAGGGGGGGGTCGGCATTCAGTACTTC; cdr3_aa: CAWSEGGVGIQYF
clone_size: NA; d_call: TRBD1; j_call: TRBJ2-7; v_call: TRBV11-2; cdr3_nt: TGTGCCAGCACCGGTCAGCGGACAGGGGGCTTCGAGCAGTACTTC; cdr3_aa: CASTGQRTGGFEQYF
clone_size: NA; d_call: TRBD1; j_call: TRBJ1-2; v_call: TRBV6-5; cdr3_nt: TGTGCCAGCAGTTACTCGCCCCAGGGGGATGGCTATGGCTACACCTTC; cdr3_aa: CASSYSPQGDGYGYTF
clone_size: few; d_call: NA; j_call: TRBJ2-3; v_call: TRBV6-4; cdr3_nt: TGTGCCAGCAGTCCCCGACGTCCTATTAGCACAGATACGCAGTATTTT; cdr3_aa: CASSPRRPISTDTQYF
clone_size: many; d_call: NA; j_call: TRBJ1-1; v_call: TRBV12-3/TRBV12-4; cdr3_nt: TGTGCCAGCAGTTGGGGGTCGTCTACTCTGAACACTGAAGCTTTCTTT; cdr3_aa: CASSWGSSTLNTEAFF
clone_size: NA; d_call: NA; j_call: TRBJ2-5; v_call: TRBV15; cdr3_nt: TGTGCCACCAGCAGAGAGTGGGGAGAGACCCAGTACTTC; cdr3_aa: CATSREWGETQYF
clone_size: few; d_call: NA; j_call: TRBJ2-3; v_call: TRBV5-4; cdr3_nt: TGTGCCAGCAGCTTGTTCCAGGGCAGCACAGATACGCAGTATTTT; cdr3_aa: CASSLFQGSTDTQYF
clone_size: few; d_call: NA; j_call: TRBJ1-4; v_call: TRBV4-2; cdr3_nt: TGTGCCAGCAGCCAGCAGGATGAAAAACTGTTTTTT; cdr3_aa: CASSQQDEKLFF
clone_size: NA; d_call: NA; j_call: TRBJ2-3; v_call: TRBV4-3; cdr3_nt: TGCGCCAGCAGCTACCGAGAGACCCGCACAGATACGCAGTATTTT; cdr3_aa: CASSYRETRTDTQYF
clone_size: NA; d_call: NA; j_call: TRBJ2-1; v_call: TRBV9; cdr3_nt: TGTGCCAGCAGCGTAGGGGGTTATGAGCAGTTCTTC; cdr3_aa: CASSVGGYEQFF
clone_size: NA; d_call: TRBD1; j_call: TRBJ2-1; v_call: TRBV20-1; cdr3_nt: TGCAGTGCTAGGGACAGGGCCCTACTTAGGAATGAGCAGTTCTTC; cdr3_aa: CSARDRALLRNEQFF
clone_size: NA; d_call: NA; j_call: TRBJ1-1; v_call: TRBV7-9; cdr3_nt: TGTGCCAGCAGCCCACGGGGGGTTAGATCGGCTGAAGCTTTCTTT; cdr3_aa: CASSPRGVRSAEAFF
clone_size: NA; d_call: NA; j_call: TRBJ2-1; v_call: TRBV28; cdr3_nt: TGTGCCAGCAGTTTCGGCGTCAGGGACAATGAGCAGTTCTTC; cdr3_aa: CASSFGVRDNEQFF
clone_size: once; d_call: NA; j_call: TRBJ2-2; v_call: TRBV27; cdr3_nt: TGTGCCAGCAAGGGGACTTCTCCCGTTACCGGGGAGCTGTTTTTT; cdr3_aa: CASKGTSPVTGELFF
clone_size: few; d_call: TRBD2; j_call: TRBJ2-1; v_call: TRBV6-5; cdr3_nt: TGTGCCAGCAGTTACCAGCGGGGGGACAATGAGCAGTTCTTC; cdr3_aa: CASSYQRGDNEQFF
clone_size: many; d_call: TRBD1; j_call: TRBJ1-1; v_call: TRBV24-1; cdr3_nt: TGTGCCACCAGTGATTCCCGACAGGGGGGGCACACTGAAGCTTTCTTT; cdr3_aa: CATSDSRQGGHTEAFF
clone_size: NA; d_call: TRBD1; j_call: TRBJ1-1; v_call: TRBV29-1; cdr3_nt: TGCAGCGTTGAAGATCCCGGACAGGCCGGAGCTTTCTTT; cdr3_aa: CSVEDPGQAGAFF
clone_size: NA; d_call: TRBD2; j_call: TRBJ2-1; v_call: TRBV29-1; cdr3_nt: TGCAGCGTTGGTAGCGGACTAGCGGGAGGGCCGCATGAGCAGTTCTTC; cdr3_aa: CSVGSGLAGGPHEQFF
clone_size: few; d_call: TRBD2; j_call: TRBJ2-5; v_call: TRBV6-5; cdr3_nt: TGTGCCAGCAGTTACTCAAGAAGCGGGAGACAAGACTTC; cdr3_aa: CASSYSRSGRQDF
clone_size: NA; d_call: TRBD2; j_call: TRBJ2-3; v_call: TRBV7-9; cdr3_nt: TGTGCCAGCAGCCCCGTGGTAGCGGGGACCACAGATACGCAGTATTTT; cdr3_aa: CASSPVVAGTTDTQYF
clone_size: few; d_call: NA; j_call: TRBJ2-6; v_call: TRBV5-6; cdr3_nt: TGTGCCAGCAGAACCTCTGGGGCCAACGTCCTGACTTTC; cdr3_aa: CASRTSGANVLTF
clone_size: NA; d_call: TRBD2; j_call: TRBJ2-3; v_call: TRBV7-2; cdr3_nt: TGTGCCAGCAGCGTAGGACTAGCGGGAGGTACGCAGTATTTT; cdr3_aa: CASSVGLAGGTQYF
clone_size: few; d_call: TRBD1; j_call: TRBJ1-5; v_call: TRBV19; cdr3_nt: TGTGCCAGTAGTGTTACAGGGGCGCCAGGTCAGCCCCAGCATTTT; cdr3_aa: CASSVTGAPGQPQHF
clone_size: NA; d_call: NA; j_call: TRBJ2-3; v_call: TRBV24-1; cdr3_nt: TGTGCCACCGGGACCGGATATACGCAGTATTTT; cdr3_aa: CATGTGYTQYF
clone_size: few; d_call: TRBD2; j_call: TRBJ2-5; v_call: TRBV4-2; cdr3_nt: TGTGCCAGCAGCCAAGGAGGGCTAGCGGGGGGGCGAGAGACCCAGTACTTC; cdr3_aa: CASSQGGLAGGRETQYF
clone_size: NA; d_call: NA; j_call: TRBJ2-5; v_call: TRBV7-7; cdr3_nt: TGTGCTAGCAGCCCGAGACAAGGCCCTACGTCTACCCAGTACTTC; cdr3_aa: CASSPRQGPTSTQYF
clone_size: few; d_call: NA; j_call: TRBJ2-7; v_call: TRBV12-3/TRBV12-4; cdr3_nt: TGTGCCAGCAGTTCCTCGGGGGTACAAGGATACGAGCAGTACTTC; cdr3_aa: CASSSSGVQGYEQYF
clone_size: NA; d_call: NA; j_call: TRBJ2-1; v_call: TRBV6-5; cdr3_nt: TGTGCCAGCAGTTACGCCGGTTGGAGCAATGAGCAGTTCTTC; cdr3_aa: CASSYAGWSNEQFF
clone_size: few; d_call: NA; j_call: TRBJ2-7; v_call: TRBV12-3/TRBV12-4; cdr3_nt: TGTGCCAGCAGTTCGAACTTGCTAAGCCGCTACGAGCAGTACTTC; cdr3_aa: CASSSNLLSRYEQYF